The next 10 T cell receptor beta chains were all read from a single sample in a study of blood T cell repertoires in COVID-19. Sequencing used immunoSEQ multiplex PCR; TCRdb keeps in-frame clones, though not all of them. The sample shows 150,000 to 200,000 clones, approximately 86% of them seen only once. Sequencing used peripheral blood. These receptors were taken from a man aged 55-75 years with acute or convalescent COVID-19.

The V gene is TRBV12-3 or TRBV12-4, the J gene TRBJ2-7; D is undetermined. There are 9 residues in the CDR3. Trimming shortened V by 9 bases and J by 5 bases, and 5 bases separated the two germline ends. In DNA form, the CDR3 reads TGTGCCAGTTATCACGAGCAGTACTTC. This gives the protein CASYHEQYF.

This chain uses TRBV2 with TRBJ1-2; D might be TRBD1 (5 bases). This CDR3 is 15 amino acids long. Per germline, CDR1 SNHLY and CDR2 FYNNEI. V was cut by 1 base and J by 5 bases, with 14 bases left in between. The DNA for the CDR3 is TGTGCCAGCAGTGAAGTGGTCAGGGAGGAATATGGCTACACCTTC. This gives the protein CASSEVVREEYGYTF.

J is TRBJ2-1 and V is TRBV2; 11 positions agree with TRBD2. The CDR3 sequence is 15 residues long. After removal of 6 bases from V and 9 bases from J, the junction contained 10 bases not matched to a gene. In germline, CDR1 is SNHLY, CDR2 FYNNEI. The CDR3: CASRTSGIERGEQFF. The CDR3, as DNA: TGTGCCAGCAGGACTAGCGGGATAGAGAGGGGTGAGCAGTTCTTC.

In nucleotides, the CDR3 is TGTGCCAGCAGCCGGGACAGAGGAAACACCATATATTTT. Protein sequence: CASSRDRGNTIYF. V is TRBV7-9 and J is TRBJ1-3; TRBD1 matches 7 bases. The J segment lost 4 bases and the V segment lost 5 bases, leaving 2 bases of the junction unmatched. This CDR3 is 13 amino acids long. Germline V gene data show CDR1 as SEHNR and CDR2 as FQNEAQ (reference sequence). Full variable domain (missing parts from reference TRBV7-9 and TRBJ1-3): DTGVSQNPRHKITKRGQNVTFRCDPISEHNRLYWYRQTLGQGPEFLTYFQNEAQLEKSRLLSDRFSAERPKGSFSTLEIQRTEQGDSAMYLCASSRDRGNTIYFGEGSWLTVV.

The V call is TRBV5-1, the J call TRBJ2-2; TRBD1 matches at 11 bases. There are 17 residues in the CDR3. The germline gives CDR1 SGHRS, CDR2 YFSETQ. V trimming: 0 bases; J trimming: 2 bases; junction bases outside the gene matches: 3. DNA of the CDR3: TGCGCCAGCAGCTTGGCCGGGACAGGGGGTAACACCGGGGAGCTGTTTTTT. It codes for CASSLAGTGGNTGELFF.

J is TRBJ1-2 and V is TRBV7-8, with D possibly matching TRBD1 (5 bases). Germline lookup yields CDR1 SGHVS and CDR2 FQNEAQ. The V end was cut by 4 bases, the J end by 0 bases, with 12 bases between. The CDR3 consists of 15 residues. The CDR3 sequence is CASSSQGGTNYGYTF. The CDR3 region has the DNA TGTGCCAGCAGCTCCCAGGGAGGGACTAACTATGGCTACACCTTC.

V and J are TRBV24-1 and TRBJ2-1; no clear D gene. This CDR3 is built from 14 residues. Between the trimmed V and J ends, which lost 4 bases and 4 bases, there was a span of 10 bases. CDR1 and CDR2 from the germline V gene are KGHDR and SFDVKD. The CDR3 sequence: CATSDQDTYNEQFF. CDR3 DNA sequence: TGTGCCACCAGTGACCAAGATACTTACAATGAGCAGTTCTTC.

The chain links TRBV7-2 to TRBJ2-1, with 8 bases aligning to TRBD1. V shed 2 bases and J 6 bases; nucleotides not matched to a gene: 6. CDR3 length: 15 amino acids. Germline V gene lookup returns CDR1 SGHTA and CDR2 FQGNSA. The CDR3 region is CASSLTMDRVNEQFF. CDR3 nucleotides: TGTGCCAGCAGCTTAACCATGGACAGGGTCAATGAGCAGTTCTTC.

This clone was counted only a few times. The chain employs TRBV11-2 and TRBJ1-5, with TRBD1 matching 7 bases. Germline lookup yields CDR1 SGHAT and CDR2 FQNNGV. V trimming: 3 bases; J trimming: 2 bases; junction bases outside the gene matches: 1. The CDR3 has 14 residues. Here the CDR3 reads CASSFGQGNQPQHF. The DNA for the CDR3 is TGTGCCAGCAGCTTTGGACAGGGCAATCAGCCCCAGCATTTT.

This chain joins TRBV6-1 and TRBJ2-5; perhaps TRBD2 as D (5 bases). The CDR3 totals 14 residues. With 0 bases removed from V and 7 bases from J, the gap between germline ends came to 12 bases. Germline CDR1 is MNHNS and CDR2 is SASEGT. The DNA for the CDR3 is TGTGCCAGCAGTGAAGCCGGGGTTGAGGGGACCCAGTACTTC. It specifies CASSEAGVEGTQYF.